The clone carrying this TCR beta chain was counted between two and nine times. The CDR3 contains 15 residues. V lost 5 bases and J lost 6, with 17 bases in between. This sample was included in a study of blood T cells in healthy people across ages. Through a sample-barcoded 5' primer and a J-beta primer mix, a second PCR was run for roughly 6 to 11 cycles. Tagging of each cDNA molecule was performed by a template-switch adaptor with 12 random nucleotides. TCRdb redid the calling of the 5' RACE reads with MiXCR, one entry per CDR3 protein. The sample carries about 1.5 million distinct CDR3 sequences, approximately 43% recorded once.

The V call is TRBV12-3 or TRBV12-4, the J call TRBJ2-4; a weak D match, TRBD1 (5 bases). This TCR derives from a woman aged 18-29 years in good health. The sequencing sample was made of blood. CDR3 sequence (DNA): TGTGCCAGCAGTCGACCGGGTCAGGGCGGAAACATTCAGTACTTC. Translating it yields CASSRPGQGGNIQYF.